What follows are 31 T cell receptor beta chains derived from one specimen sequenced in a study of cytomegalovirus exposure and HLA in healthy donors. Primers for the PCR totalled 60 Vbeta and 13 Jbeta. Clones were sequenced by immunoSEQ multiplex PCR, and TCRdb holds only the in-frame ones, with some missing. Of some 190,000 clones listed, about three quarters were seen once; the top ten hold about 1.5%. Sequencing input: PBMCs. The receptor source for this set is a man between 18 and 35 years old in good health and CMV-seronegative.

The rearrangement joins TRBV27 to TRBJ2-7; D perhaps matches TRBD1 (6 bases). Germline CDR1 and CDR2: MNHEY and SMNVEV (reference sequence). Trimming cost V 5 bases and J 0 bases, with 23 bases left between them. The CDR3 loop spans 18 amino acids. The CDR3 nucleotides are TGTGCCAGCAGTCCTAAGGGTTTCCGAGGGGGACCCTCCTACGAGCAGTACTTC. Translation gives CASSPKGFRGGPSYEQYF.

The table lists this clone with many counts. This CDR3 reads CASRSQGSGQPQHF. The CDR3 DNA sequence: TGTGCCAGCAGGTCACAGGGGAGTGGGCAGCCCCAGCATTTT. The chain recombines TRBV6-5 with TRBJ1-5, with 7 nucleotides matching TRBD1. Germline CDR1 and CDR2: MNHEY and SVGAGI. This CDR3 spans 14 amino acids. J gave up 7 bases and V 6 bases, and 9 bases lay outside the gene matches.

J is TRBJ1-1 and V is TRBV6-6, with unresolved D. CDR3 length equals 14 residues. Germline V gene lookup returns CDR1 MNHNY and CDR2 SVGAGI (reference sequence). V shed 4 bases and J shed 6 bases, with 15 bases lying between them. Here the CDR3 reads CASSSPGGGPEAFF. The CDR3 DNA is TGTGCCAGCAGTTCTCCGGGAGGAGGGCCTGAAGCTTTCTTT.

This chain uses TRBV25-1 with TRBJ2-7; 7 positions agree with TRBD2. Germline values: CDR1 MGHDK, CDR2 SYGVNS. The CDR3 spans 12 residues. After removal of 10 bases from V and 3 bases from J, the junction contained 6 bases not matched to a gene. The CDR3 DNA is TGTGCCACCAAGAGGGAGGGCTACGAGCAGTACTTC. Translation gives CATKREGYEQYF.

This chain uses TRBV30 with TRBJ2-1, with TRBD2 matching over 9 bases. Germline V gives CDR1 GTSNPN, CDR2 SVGIG (reference sequence). The CDR3 sequence is 16 residues long. The V segment lost 2 bases and the J segment 8 bases; nucleotides outside the gene matches: 13. The CDR3 coding sequence is TGTGCCTGGAGTCCCGCCTGGCGGGAGGGCCAGGATGAGCAGTTCTTC. It yields the protein CAWSPAWREGQDEQFF.

The rearrangement links TRBV7-2 to TRBJ2-7, with 10 bases identical to TRBD2. The CDR3 has 16 residues. V dropped 2 bases and J dropped 4; count of bases not matched to a gene: 8. Germline CDR1 is SGHTA and CDR2 is FQGNSA. Here the CDR3 DNA reads TGTGCCAGCAGCTTAACCGCTAGCGGGAGATGGTACGAGCAGTACTTC. Amino acids: CASSLTASGRWYEQYF.

This sequence joins TRBV6-1 and TRBJ2-7; 9 nucleotides line up with TRBD1. Germline V lookup: CDR1 MNHNS, CDR2 SASEGT. The CDR3 has 15 residues. V dropped 2 bases and J dropped 5; count of bases not matched to a gene: 7. The CDR3 is CASSERDRVFHEQYF. CDR3 nucleotides: TGTGCCAGCAGTGAACGGGACAGGGTGTTCCACGAGCAGTACTTC.

This clone was picked up one time. The rearrangement joins TRBV19 to TRBJ2-1; TRBD1 agrees at 7 bases. V lost 7 bases to trimming and J lost 15 bases; unmatched junction nucleotides: 21. CDR3 size: 15 residues. In germline, CDR1 is LNHDA, CDR2 SQIVND (reference sequence). As DNA, the CDR3 is TGTGCCAGTAAGGATCGCCCGTTACGGGACAGCTATTGGTTCTTC. Translation gives CASKDRPLRDSYWFF. Filled out from reference TRBV19 and TRBJ2-1, the complete variable domain reads DGGITQSPKYLFRKEGQNVTLSCEQNLNHDAMYWYRQDPGQGLRLIYYSQIVNDFQKGDIAEGYSVSREKKESFPLTVTSAQKNPTAFYLCASKDRPLRDSYWFFGPGTRLTVL.

Turning to this clone: Its ends do not fully match the called genes, so a read error is possible. The chain combines TRBV7-7 with TRBJ2-3, with 10 bases fitting TRBD2. The length of the CDR3 is 15 residues. CDR1 and CDR2 (germline): SSHAT, FNYEAQ (reference sequence). Here the CDR3 reads CASSPGLAYADTQYF. DNA for the CDR3: TGTGCTAGCAGCCCGGGACTAGCGTACGCAGATACGCAGTATTTT.

This rearrangement joins TRBV30 to TRBJ1-2; D is unclear. The CDR3 covers 14 residues. Trimming stripped 2 bases from V and 7 bases from J, with 17 bases between. CDR1 and CDR2 (germline): GTSNPN, SVGIG (reference sequence). CDR3 nucleotide sequence: TGTGCCTGGAGTTCCTCCCCCGTGGGAGGTGGCTACACCTTC. This translates into CAWSSSPVGGGYTF.

CDR3: CASSFGGAYEQYF. In DNA, the CDR3 is TGTGCCAGCAGCTTTGGCGGGGCCTACGAGCAGTACTTC. This chain connects TRBV5-4 to TRBJ2-7, with D perhaps matching TRBD2 (6 bases). The germline V gene has CDR1 SGHNT and CDR2 YYREEE (reference sequence). This CDR3 is built from 13 residues. Trimming pared 2 bases from V and 2 bases from J, leaving 8 bases between.

This clone has just a few counts. The chain combines TRBV9 with TRBJ2-1; 11 bases match TRBD2. Germline CDR1 and CDR2: SGDLS and YYNGEE. Trimming removed 4 bases from V and 7 bases from J; junction bases left unmatched: 7. The CDR3 has 15 residues. The CDR3 DNA sequence: TGTGCCAGCAGCACCTTGACTAGCGGGGTTAATGAGCAGTTCTTC. Translating it yields CASSTLTSGVNEQFF.

This chain links TRBV27 with TRBJ2-1; no reliable D call. This CDR3 has 13 amino acids. CDR1 is MNHEY and CDR2 is SMNVEV in the germline V gene (reference sequence). V was clipped by 4 bases and J by 0 bases, with 4 bases between them. The CDR3 coding sequence is TGTGCCAGCAGTTACAACTCCTACAATGAGCAGTTCTTC. This sequence encodes CASSYNSYNEQFF.

The chain joins TRBV15 to TRBJ2-5; D call uncertain. From germline, CDR1 is LNHNV and CDR2 YYDKDF (reference sequence). Trimming removed 1 base at V and 3 bases at J, with 18 bases between. This CDR3 has 17 residues. The CDR3 sequence is CATSRASLENTEETQYF. CDR3 nucleotides: TGTGCCACCAGCAGAGCCTCACTCGAGAACACAGAAGAGACCCAGTACTTC.

This chain connects TRBV7-2 to TRBJ2-7; 7 bases agree with TRBD1. The CDR3 spans 15 residues. Germline lookup yields CDR1 SGHTA and CDR2 FQGNSA. With 5 bases clipped from V and 4 bases from J, the junction kept 11 bases outside the gene matches. Written as DNA, the CDR3 is TGTGCCAGCAGCGTAGGGACAGCGAGGGGGTACGAGCAGTACTTC. Amino acid sequence: CASSVGTARGYEQYF.

This sequence joins TRBV4-3 and TRBJ1-1; 7 bases fit TRBD1. The V segment lost 2 bases and the J segment 0 bases; nucleotides outside the gene matches: 6. Germline-derived CDR1 and CDR2 are LGHNA and YSLEER. CDR3 size: 16 residues. CDR3 amino acids: CASSQHWDSMNTEAFF. The CDR3 DNA is TGCGCCAGCAGCCAACACTGGGACAGCATGAACACTGAAGCTTTCTTT.

There are a few counts of this clone. V gene TRBV6-1 combines with J gene TRBJ2-7; D may be TRBD1 (5 bases). CDR3 length equals 12 residues. V was cut by 6 bases and J by 2 bases, with 8 bases left in between. Germline lookup yields CDR1 MNHNS and CDR2 SASEGT. CDR3 sequence (DNA): TGTGCCAGCAGGACAGCCACCTACGAGCAGTACTTC. Translation gives CASRTATYEQYF.

This chain joins TRBV30 and TRBJ1-3; TRBD1 matches at 8 bases. This CDR3 is 15 amino acids long. The V gene's germline CDR1 is GTSNPN and CDR2 SVGIG (reference sequence). The ends lost 3 bases at V and 0 bases at J; junction bases unmatched: 4. DNA for the CDR3: TGTGCCTGGAGGCGAGGACAGGGCTCTGGAAACACCATATATTTT. This sequence encodes CAWRRGQGSGNTIYF.

The genes are TRBV4-2 and TRBJ2-1, with a tentative D call TRBD1 (5 bases). This CDR3 comprises 16 residues. Germline V gives CDR1 LGHNA, CDR2 YNFKEQ. V dropped 0 bases and J dropped 0 bases, with 9 bases sitting between them. The CDR3 sequence is CASSQEGHRSYNEQFF. The CDR3 nucleotides are TGTGCCAGCAGCCAAGAAGGACACCGCTCCTACAATGAGCAGTTCTTC.

The chain couples TRBV6-5 to TRBJ1-1, with D tentatively TRBD1 (5 bases). V lost 5 bases and J 3 bases, leaving 16 bases between the germline ends. The CDR3 sequence is 15 residues long. Germline V gives CDR1 MNHEY, CDR2 SVGAGI. CDR3 coding DNA: TGTGCCAGCAGTCCGGGGGGGGGAGGGGACACTGAAGCTTTCTTT. Its protein is CASSPGGGGDTEAFF.

The chain links TRBV27 to TRBJ1-2; perhaps TRBD1 as D (5 bases). The CDR3 loop spans 13 amino acids. Per germline, CDR1 MNHEY and CDR2 SMNVEV (reference sequence). V dropped 4 bases and J dropped 2 bases, with 8 bases sitting between them. The CDR3 spells CASSSGHNYGYTF. The CDR3 DNA sequence: TGTGCCAGCAGTTCCGGACACAACTATGGCTACACCTTC.

This chain links TRBV30 with TRBJ2-3; 9 nucleotides align to TRBD1. Per germline, CDR1 GTSNPN and CDR2 SVGIG (reference sequence). V lost 1 base to trimming and J lost 3 bases; unmatched junction nucleotides: 11. CDR3 size: 17 residues. CDR3 coding DNA: TGTGCCTGGAGTGCGGGACAGGGCTTCCCCGGAACAGATACGCAGTATTTT. Translation: CAWSAGQGFPGTDTQYF. Filled out from reference TRBV30 and TRBJ2-3, the complete variable domain reads SQTIHQWPATLVQPVGSPLSLECTVEGTSNPNLYWYRQAAGRGLQLLFYSVGIGQISSEVPQNLSASRPQDRQFILSSKKLLLSDSGFYLCAWSAGQGFPGTDTQYFGPGTRLTVL.

The V gene is TRBV11-3, the J gene TRBJ2-6; D is ambiguous. Germline CDR1 reads SGHNT; CDR2 reads YENEEA. V was pared by 4 bases and J by 2 bases, with 9 bases between. The CDR3 totals 15 residues. This CDR3 reads CASSSLSAGANVLTF. The CDR3, as DNA: TGTGCCAGCAGCTCGCTCAGCGCTGGGGCCAACGTCCTGACTTTC.

The CDR3 loop is CASQDTSSNQPQHF. The CDR3 bases are TGTGCCAGCCAGGACACCTCAAGCAATCAGCCCCAGCATTTT. The chain joins TRBV2 to TRBJ1-5, with a weak D call TRBD1 (5 bases). This CDR3 is 14 amino acids long. CDR1 and CDR2 (germline): SNHLY, FYNNEI. Deletions cut 8 bases from V and 1 base from J, with 12 bases between.

This chain links TRBV9 with TRBJ2-3; no reliable D call. Trimming shortened V by 0 bases and J by 3 bases, and 8 bases separated the two germline ends. This CDR3 is built from 14 residues. Germline values: CDR1 SGDLS, CDR2 YYNGEE. This CDR3 is CASSVVPQTDTQYF. DNA for the CDR3: TGTGCCAGCAGCGTAGTCCCCCAAACAGATACGCAGTATTTT.

The chain employs TRBV18 and TRBJ2-3, with 9 bases that match TRBD2. With V trimmed by 0 bases and J by 5 bases, 3 bases remained unmatched. The CDR3 has 15 amino acids. In germline, CDR1 is KGHSH, CDR2 LQKENI. The CDR3 DNA sequence: TGTGCCAGCTCACCACCTAGCGGGAGCCAAGATACGCAGTATTTT. Translating gives CASSPPSGSQDTQYF. The full variable domain, completed using reference TRBV18 and TRBJ2-3, is NAGVMQNPRHLVRRRGQEARLRCSPMKGHSHVYWYRQLPEEGLKFMVYLQKENIIDESGMPKERFSAEFPKEGPSILRIQQVVRGDSAAYFCASSPPSGSQDTQYFGPGTRLTVL.

The V gene is TRBV4-3, the J gene TRBJ1-1, with 12 bases fitting TRBD1. The J segment lost 1 base and the V segment lost 7 bases, leaving 7 bases of the junction unmatched. CDR1 and CDR2 (germline): LGHNA, YSLEER. The CDR3 sequence is 16 residues long. CDR3 residues: CASTGDRGLRNTEAFF. The CDR3 DNA reads TGCGCCAGCACTGGGGACAGGGGGCTTAGGAACACTGAAGCTTTCTTT.

The chain recombines TRBV9 with TRBJ2-7; no reliable D call. The germline V gene encodes CDR1 SGDLS and CDR2 YYNGEE. The CDR3 consists of 15 residues. The V and J ends lost 0 bases and 2 bases respectively, with 12 bases between them. This chain's CDR3 is CASSVGESHAYEQYF. DNA for the CDR3: TGTGCCAGCAGCGTAGGAGAAAGCCATGCCTACGAGCAGTACTTC.

The rearrangement joins TRBV6-4 to TRBJ2-1; 9 positions match TRBD2. Losses at the gene ends were 4 bases for V and 8 bases for J; bases not matched to a gene: 6. CDR1 is MRHNA, CDR2 SNTAGT, per germline. The CDR3 covers 14 residues. In DNA, the CDR3 is TGTGCCAGCAGTGCCAGCGGGAGGTCCCATGAGCAGTTCTTC. Its protein product is CASSASGRSHEQFF.

V gene TRBV7-8 combines with J gene TRBJ1-4; 9 bases are shared with TRBD1. The CDR3 is 16 amino acids. Looked up from germline, CDR1 is SGHVS and CDR2 is FQNEAQ. V lost 0 bases and J lost 6; bases outside the gene matches: 5. For the CDR3, the DNA is TGTGCCAGCAGCTTAGCCCGACAGGGGGGTCATGAAAAACTGTTTTTT. Its protein product is CASSLARQGGHEKLFF. Using reference TRBV7-8 and TRBJ1-4 for the parts outside the CDR3, the full variable domain is GAGVSQSPRYKVAKRGQDVALRCDPISGHVSLFWYQQALGQGPEFLTYFQNEAQLDKSGLPSDRFFAERPEGSVSTLKIQRTQQEDSAVYLCASSLARQGGHEKLFFGSGTQLSVL.

The CDR3 reads CATSRDWDSYEQYF. The CDR3 coding sequence is TGTGCCACCAGCAGAGATTGGGACAGCTACGAGCAGTACTTC. This chain uses TRBV15 with TRBJ2-7; 7 nucleotides agree with TRBD1. Germline V lookup: CDR1 LNHNV, CDR2 YYDKDF (reference sequence). The CDR3 is made up of 14 amino acids. V shed 0 bases and J 3 bases; nucleotides not matched to a gene: 2.